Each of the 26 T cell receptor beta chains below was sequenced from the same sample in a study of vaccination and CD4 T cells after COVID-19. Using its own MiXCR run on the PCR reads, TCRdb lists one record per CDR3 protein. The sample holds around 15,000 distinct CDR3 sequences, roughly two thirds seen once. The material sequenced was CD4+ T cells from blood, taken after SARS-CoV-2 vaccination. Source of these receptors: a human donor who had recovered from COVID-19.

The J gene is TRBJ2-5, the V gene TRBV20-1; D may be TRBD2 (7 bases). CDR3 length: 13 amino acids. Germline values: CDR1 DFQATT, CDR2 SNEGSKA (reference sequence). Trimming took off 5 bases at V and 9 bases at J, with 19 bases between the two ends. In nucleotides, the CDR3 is TGCAGTGCTTCCGCTAGCGGACAGCTGTCCCAGTACTTC. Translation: CSASASGQLSQYF.

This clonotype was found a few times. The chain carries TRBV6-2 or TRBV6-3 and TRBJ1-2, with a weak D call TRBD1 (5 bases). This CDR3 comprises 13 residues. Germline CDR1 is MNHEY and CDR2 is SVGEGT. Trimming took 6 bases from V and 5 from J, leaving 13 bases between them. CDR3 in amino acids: CASRPDKKYGYTF. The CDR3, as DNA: TGTGCCAGCAGACCGGACAAGAAATATGGCTACACCTTC.

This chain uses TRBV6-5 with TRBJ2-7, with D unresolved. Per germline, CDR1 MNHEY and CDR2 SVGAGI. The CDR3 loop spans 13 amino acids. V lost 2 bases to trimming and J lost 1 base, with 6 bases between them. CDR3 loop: CASSYRQSYEQYF. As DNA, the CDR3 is TGTGCCAGCAGTTACCGGCAGTCCTACGAGCAGTACTTC.

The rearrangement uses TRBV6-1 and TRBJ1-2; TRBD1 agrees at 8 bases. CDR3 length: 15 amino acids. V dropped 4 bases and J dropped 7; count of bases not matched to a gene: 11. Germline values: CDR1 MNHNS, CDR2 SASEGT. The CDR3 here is CASSAGWDRWSGYTF. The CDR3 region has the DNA TGTGCCAGCAGTGCCGGCTGGGACAGGTGGAGTGGCTACACCTTC.

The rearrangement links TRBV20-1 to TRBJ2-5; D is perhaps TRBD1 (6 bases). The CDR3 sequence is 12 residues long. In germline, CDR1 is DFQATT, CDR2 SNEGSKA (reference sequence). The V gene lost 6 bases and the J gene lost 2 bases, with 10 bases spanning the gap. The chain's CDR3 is CSAPGQQETQYF. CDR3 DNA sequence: TGCAGTGCCCCGGGACAACAAGAGACCCAGTACTTC.

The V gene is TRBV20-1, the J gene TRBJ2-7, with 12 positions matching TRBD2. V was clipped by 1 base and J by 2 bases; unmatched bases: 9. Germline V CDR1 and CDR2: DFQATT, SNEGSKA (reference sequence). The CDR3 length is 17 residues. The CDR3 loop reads CSARVGLAGPSTYEQYF. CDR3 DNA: TGCAGTGCTAGAGTAGGACTAGCGGGACCATCCACCTACGAGCAGTACTTC.

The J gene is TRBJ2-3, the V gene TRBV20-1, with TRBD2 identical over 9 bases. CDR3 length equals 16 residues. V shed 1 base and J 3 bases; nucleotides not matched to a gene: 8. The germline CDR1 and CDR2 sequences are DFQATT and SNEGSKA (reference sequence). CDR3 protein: CSARVQRGGGTDTQYF. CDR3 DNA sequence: TGCAGTGCTAGAGTACAACGCGGGGGGGGTACAGATACGCAGTATTTT.

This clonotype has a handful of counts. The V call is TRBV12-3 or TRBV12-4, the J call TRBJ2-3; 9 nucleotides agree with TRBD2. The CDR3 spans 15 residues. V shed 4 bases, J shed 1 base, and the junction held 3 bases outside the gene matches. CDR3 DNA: TGTGCCAGCAGTTGGGCTAGCGGGGGCACAGATACGCAGTATTTT. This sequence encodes CASSWASGGTDTQYF.

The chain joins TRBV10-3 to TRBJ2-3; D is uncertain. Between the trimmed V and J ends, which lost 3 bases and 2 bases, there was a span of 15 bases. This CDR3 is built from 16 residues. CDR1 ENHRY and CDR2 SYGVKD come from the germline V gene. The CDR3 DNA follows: TGTGCCATCAGTGACGTGGCGGCCACTTCCACAGATACGCAGTATTTT. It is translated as CAISDVAATSTDTQYF.

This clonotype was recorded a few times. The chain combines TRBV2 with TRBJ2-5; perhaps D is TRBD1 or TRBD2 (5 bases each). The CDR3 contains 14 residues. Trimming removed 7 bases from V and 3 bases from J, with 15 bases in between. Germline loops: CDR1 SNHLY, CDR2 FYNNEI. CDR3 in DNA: TGTGCCAGCACCGCTATATGGGGGAAAGAGACCCAGTACTTC. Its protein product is CASTAIWGKETQYF.

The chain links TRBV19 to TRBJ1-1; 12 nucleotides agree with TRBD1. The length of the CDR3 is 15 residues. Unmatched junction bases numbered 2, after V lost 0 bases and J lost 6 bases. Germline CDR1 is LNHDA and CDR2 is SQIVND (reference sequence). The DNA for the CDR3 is TGTGCCAGTAGTATAGACCGGGACAGGGGGCCTGAAGCTTTCTTT. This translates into CASSIDRDRGPEAFF.

The CDR3 nucleotides read TGTGCCAGCAGCTTAATGGGGCCGGGGGCGTCTGATGAGCAGTTCTTC. Its protein product is CASSLMGPGASDEQFF. The chain couples TRBV7-3 to TRBJ2-1; D is possibly TRBD1 or TRBD2 (6 bases each). Germline CDR1 and CDR2: SGHTA and FQGTGA. V was shortened by 1 base and J by 8 bases, with 18 bases between the two germline ends. CDR3 length equals 16 residues.

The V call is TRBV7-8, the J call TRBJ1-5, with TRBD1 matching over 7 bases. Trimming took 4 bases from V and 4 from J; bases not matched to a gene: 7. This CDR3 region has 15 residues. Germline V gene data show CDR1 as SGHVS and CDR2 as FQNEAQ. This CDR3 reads CASSSQGGGNQPQHF. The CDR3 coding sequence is TGTGCCAGCAGCTCGCAGGGGGGTGGGAATCAGCCCCAGCATTTT.

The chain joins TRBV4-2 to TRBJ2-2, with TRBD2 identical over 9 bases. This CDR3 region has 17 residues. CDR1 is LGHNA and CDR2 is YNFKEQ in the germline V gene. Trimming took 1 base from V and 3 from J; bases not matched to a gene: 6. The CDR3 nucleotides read TGTGCCAGCAGCCAAGCGGCCGGACTAGCGCACACCGGGGAGCTGTTTTTT. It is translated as CASSQAAGLAHTGELFF.

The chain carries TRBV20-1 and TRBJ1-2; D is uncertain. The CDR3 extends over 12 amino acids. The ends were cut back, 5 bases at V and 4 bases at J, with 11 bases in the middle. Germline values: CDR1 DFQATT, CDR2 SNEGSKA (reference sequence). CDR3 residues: CSAPWQSYGYTF. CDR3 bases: TGCAGTGCTCCGTGGCAGTCCTATGGCTACACCTTC.

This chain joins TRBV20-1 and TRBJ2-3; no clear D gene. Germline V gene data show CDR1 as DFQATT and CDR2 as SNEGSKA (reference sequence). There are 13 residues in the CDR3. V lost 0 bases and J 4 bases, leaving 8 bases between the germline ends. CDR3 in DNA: TGCAGTGCTAGAGATGTGAGTGCAGATACGCAGTATTTT. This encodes CSARDVSADTQYF.

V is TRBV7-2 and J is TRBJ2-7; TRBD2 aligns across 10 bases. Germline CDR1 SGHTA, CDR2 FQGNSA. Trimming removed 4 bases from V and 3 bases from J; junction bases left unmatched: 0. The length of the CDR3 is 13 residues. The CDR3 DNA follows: TGTGCCAGCAGCTGGACTAGCGGCTACGAGCAGTACTTC. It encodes CASSWTSGYEQYF.

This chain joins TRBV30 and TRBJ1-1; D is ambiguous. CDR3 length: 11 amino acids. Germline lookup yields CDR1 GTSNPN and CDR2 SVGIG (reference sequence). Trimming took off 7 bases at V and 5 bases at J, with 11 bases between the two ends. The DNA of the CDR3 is TGTGCCTCAAGACATTTAACTGAAGCTTTCTTT. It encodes CASRHLTEAFF.

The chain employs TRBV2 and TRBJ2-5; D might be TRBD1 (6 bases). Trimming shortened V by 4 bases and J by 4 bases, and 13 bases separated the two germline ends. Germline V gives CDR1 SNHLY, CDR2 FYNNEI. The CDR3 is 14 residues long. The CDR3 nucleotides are TGTGCCAGCAGTGCCCAAACAGGGTTAGAGACCCAGTACTTC. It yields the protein CASSAQTGLETQYF.

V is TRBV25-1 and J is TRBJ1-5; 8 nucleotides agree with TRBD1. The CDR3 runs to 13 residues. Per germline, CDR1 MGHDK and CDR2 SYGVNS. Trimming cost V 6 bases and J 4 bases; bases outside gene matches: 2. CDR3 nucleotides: TGTGCCAGCAGCGGACAGGGAAATCAGCCCCAGCATTTT. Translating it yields CASSGQGNQPQHF.

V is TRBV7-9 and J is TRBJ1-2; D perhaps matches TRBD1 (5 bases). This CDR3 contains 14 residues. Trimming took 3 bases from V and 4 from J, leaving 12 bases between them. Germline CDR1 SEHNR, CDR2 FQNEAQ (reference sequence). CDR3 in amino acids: CASSLGRDFYGYTF. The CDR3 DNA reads TGTGCCAGCAGCTTGGGGCGGGACTTCTATGGCTACACCTTC.

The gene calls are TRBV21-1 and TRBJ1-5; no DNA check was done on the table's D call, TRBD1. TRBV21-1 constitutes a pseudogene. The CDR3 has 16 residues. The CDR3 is CATTIGGRWDNQPQHF. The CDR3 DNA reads TGTGCCACCACCATCGGGGGCCGATGGGACAATCAGCCCCAGCATTTT.

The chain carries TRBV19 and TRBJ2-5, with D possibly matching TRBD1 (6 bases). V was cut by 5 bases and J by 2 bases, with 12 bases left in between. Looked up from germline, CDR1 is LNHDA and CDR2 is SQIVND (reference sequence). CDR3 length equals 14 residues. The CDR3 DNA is TGTGCCAGTAGTGGCACGGACAGACAAGAGACCCAGTACTTC. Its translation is CASSGTDRQETQYF. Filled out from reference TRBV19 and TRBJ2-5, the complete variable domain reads DGGITQSPKYLFRKEGQNVTLSCEQNLNHDAMYWYRQDPGQGLRLIYYSQIVNDFQKGDIAEGYSVSREKKESFPLTVTSAQKNPTAFYLCASSGTDRQETQYFGPGTRLLVL.

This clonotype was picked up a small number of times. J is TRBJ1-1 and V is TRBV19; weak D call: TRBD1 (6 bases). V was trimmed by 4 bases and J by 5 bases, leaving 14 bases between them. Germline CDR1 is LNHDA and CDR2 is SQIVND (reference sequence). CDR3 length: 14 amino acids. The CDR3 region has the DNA TGTGCCAGTAGTAAAGGCGGGGGGCGGACTGAAGCTTTCTTT. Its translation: CASSKGGGRTEAFF. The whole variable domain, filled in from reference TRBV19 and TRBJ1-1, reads DGGITQSPKYLFRKEGQNVTLSCEQNLNHDAMYWYRQDPGQGLRLIYYSQIVNDFQKGDIAEGYSVSREKKESFPLTVTSAQKNPTAFYLCASSKGGGRTEAFFGQGTRLTVV.

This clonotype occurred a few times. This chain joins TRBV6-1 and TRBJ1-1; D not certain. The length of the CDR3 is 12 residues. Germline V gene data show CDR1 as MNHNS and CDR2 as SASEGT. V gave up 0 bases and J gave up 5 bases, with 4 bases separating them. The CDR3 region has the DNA TGTGCCAGCAGTGAAGCAGTAACTGAAGCTTTCTTT. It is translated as CASSEAVTEAFF.

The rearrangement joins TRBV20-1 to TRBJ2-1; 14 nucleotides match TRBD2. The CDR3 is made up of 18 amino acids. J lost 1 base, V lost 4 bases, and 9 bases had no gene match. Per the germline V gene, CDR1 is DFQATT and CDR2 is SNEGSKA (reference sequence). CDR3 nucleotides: TGCAGTGCTAACGGACTAGCGGGAGGAGGGGGGTCCTACAATGAGCAGTTCTTC. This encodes CSANGLAGGGGSYNEQFF.